The present TCR beta chain was sequenced within a study of blood T cell repertoires in COVID-19. The repertoire was sequenced with immunoSEQ multiplex PCR; TCRdb's copy has only in-frame clones and lacks some. The data contain tens of thousands of clones, 70% to 90% of them singletons. V was shortened by 8 bases and J by 0 bases, with 8 bases between the two germline ends. The CDR3 is 14 amino acids. Germline V gene data show CDR1 as KGHSH and CDR2 as LQKENI. Sequences were obtained from peripheral blood. This chain uses TRBV18 with TRBJ2-6; D is possibly TRBD2 (6 bases). The sequence came from a man younger than 45 with acute or convalescent COVID-19. CDR3 in amino acids: CASRDFSGANVLTF. CDR3 in DNA: TGTGCCAGCCGGGACTTCTCTGGGGCCAACGTCCTGACTTTC.